A single sample is the source of the 24 T cell receptor beta chains below, sequenced in a study of cytomegalovirus exposure and HLA in healthy donors. The PCR made use of 60 Vbeta and 13 Jbeta primers. This table comes from immunoSEQ multiplex PCR, and its TCRdb copy is limited to in-frame clones, with some not included. Of fewer than 200,000 clones in the sample, roughly 78% were seen once. The sequencing input was PBMCs. These receptors originate from a boy between 5 and 17 years old in good health and CMV-seronegative.

J is TRBJ1-2 and V is TRBV6-1, with 8 bases matching TRBD1. The CDR3 contains 15 residues. Losses at the gene ends were 6 bases for V and 3 bases for J; bases not matched to a gene: 9. CDR1 is MNHNS, CDR2 SASEGT, per germline. The CDR3 DNA follows: TGTGCCAGCAGAGGACAGGGAGCTGGGGACTATGGCTACACCTTC. It codes for CASRGQGAGDYGYTF.

Worth noting for this clone: This sample includes further DNA sequences coding for the same CDR3. CDR3 in DNA: TGTGCCAGCAGTTCACGGACAGCCCTCTATGGCTACACCTTC. Protein product: CASSSRTALYGYTF. The V and J genes are TRBV28 and TRBJ1-2; a possible D gene is TRBD1 (6 bases). This CDR3 comprises 14 residues. Trimming removed 4 bases from V and 4 bases from J, with 13 bases in between. Germline V gene lookup returns CDR1 MDHEN and CDR2 SYDVKM.

The J gene is TRBJ2-7, the V gene TRBV30; possible D gene TRBD1, 6 bases. V lost 2 bases, J lost 4 bases, and 12 bases lay in between. Germline V gives CDR1 GTSNPN, CDR2 SVGIG (reference sequence). CDR3 length: 13 amino acids. DNA of the CDR3: TGTGCCTGGAGTTTGGGCCAGGGGTACGAGCAGTACTTC. This gives the protein CAWSLGQGYEQYF.

This chain joins TRBV6-1 and TRBJ1-2; D is unresolved. The V gene's germline CDR1 is MNHNS and CDR2 SASEGT. The CDR3 is 14 amino acids. The V gene lost 1 base and the J gene lost 8 bases, with 14 bases spanning the gap. The CDR3 DNA reads TGTGCCAGCAGTGAAGGGCACGGGAGACGAGGCTACACCTTC. Amino acid sequence: CASSEGHGRRGYTF.

The genes are TRBV9 and TRBJ2-3; D remains ambiguous. The length of the CDR3 is 14 residues. CDR1 is SGDLS, CDR2 YYNGEE, per germline. V lost 0 bases, J lost 0 bases, and 5 bases lay in between. CDR3 nucleotides: TGTGCCAGCAGCGTAGACCTAAGCACAGATACGCAGTATTTT. Amino acids: CASSVDLSTDTQYF.

The CDR3 loop is CASSTQGTEAFF. The CDR3 bases are TGCGCCAGCAGCACTCAGGGGACTGAAGCTTTCTTT. The J gene is TRBJ1-1, the V gene TRBV5-1; a possible D gene is TRBD1 (6 bases). Germline V CDR1 and CDR2: SGHRS, YFSETQ. Trimming cost V 4 bases and J 5 bases, with 9 bases left between them. The CDR3 extends over 12 amino acids.

The rearrangement links TRBV5-4 to TRBJ1-1; possible D gene TRBD1, 5 bases. The germline gives CDR1 SGHNT, CDR2 YYREEE (reference sequence). The CDR3 is 10 amino acids. V was shortened by 10 bases and J by 4 bases, with 8 bases between the two germline ends. CDR3 coding DNA: TGTGCCCCCGGGGGCACTGAAGCTTTCTTT. It specifies CAPGGTEAFF.

The chain carries TRBV9 and TRBJ2-1; D not resolved. Germline loops: CDR1 SGDLS, CDR2 YYNGEE. V lost 1 base, J lost 0 bases, and 20 bases lay in between. The length of the CDR3 is 19 residues. This CDR3 is CASSVRPGVQSSSYNEQFF. The CDR3 DNA is TGTGCCAGCAGCGTAAGGCCCGGAGTGCAGTCTAGCTCCTACAATGAGCAGTTCTTC. The whole variable domain, filled in from reference TRBV9 and TRBJ2-1, reads DSGVTQTPKHLITATGQRVTLRCSPRSGDLSVYWYQQSLDQGLQFLIQYYNGEERAKGNILERFSAQQFPDLHSELNLSSLELGDSALYFCASSVRPGVQSSSYNEQFFGPGTRLTVL.

This clone was seen once. The rearrangement joins TRBV7-2 to TRBJ2-1; TRBD2 agrees at 8 bases. The CDR3 sequence is 16 residues long. Trimming at V came to 5 bases and at J to 7 bases, leaving 13 bases not matched to a gene. Germline CDR1 reads SGHTA; CDR2 reads FQGNSA. The CDR3 region has the DNA TGTGCCAGCAGCCTTTTAGCGGGACCAGGTCGGAATGAGCAGTTCTTC. It specifies CASSLLAGPGRNEQFF.

The chain is built from TRBV30 and TRBJ2-1, with 8 bases lining up with TRBD2. The germline V gene encodes CDR1 GTSNPN and CDR2 SVGIG (reference sequence). J was trimmed by 4 bases and V by 7 bases; bases with no gene match: 6. CDR3 size: 13 residues. The CDR3 reads CASQASGYNEQFF. CDR3 nucleotides: TGTGCCTCCCAGGCTAGCGGGTACAATGAGCAGTTCTTC.

A few counts support this clone. This chain links TRBV27 with TRBJ2-3, with 8 bases matching TRBD1. The junction had 24 bases not matched to a gene; V was cut back by 5 bases and J by 8 bases. Germline-derived CDR1 and CDR2 are MNHEY and SMNVEV (reference sequence). This CDR3 has 19 residues. CDR3 sequence reads: CASSPQGAYPTQVGGTQYF. CDR3 sequence (DNA): TGTGCCAGCAGTCCGCAGGGGGCCTATCCAACACAGGTCGGCGGTACGCAGTATTTT.

This sequence joins TRBV15 and TRBJ2-1, with TRBD2 as a possible D gene (6 bases). This CDR3 comprises 12 residues. With 9 bases removed from V and 8 bases from J, the gap between germline ends came to 14 bases. CDR1 and CDR2 (germline): LNHNV, YYDKDF (reference sequence). The CDR3 spells CATEGGFYEQFF. CDR3 DNA: TGTGCCACGGAGGGTGGATTCTATGAGCAGTTCTTC.

The rearrangement uses TRBV19 and TRBJ1-1; TRBD1 is a possible D gene (5 bases). V shed 7 bases and J shed 5 bases, with 17 bases lying between them. Germline values: CDR1 LNHDA, CDR2 SQIVND (reference sequence). CDR3 length: 14 amino acids. CDR3 in amino acids: CASISARVDTEAFF. For the CDR3, the DNA is TGTGCCAGTATATCGGCCAGGGTTGATACTGAAGCTTTCTTT.

This sequence joins TRBV5-1 and TRBJ1-2; possibly TRBD1 for D (6 bases). Trimming shortened V by 0 bases and J by 4 bases, and 10 bases separated the two germline ends. The CDR3 is 14 residues long. Germline CDR1 SGHRS, CDR2 YFSETQ. The CDR3 loop is CASSLGGGPYGYTF. As DNA, the CDR3 is TGCGCCAGCAGCTTGGGAGGGGGTCCCTATGGCTACACCTTC. Based on the CDR3 plus reference TRBV5-1 and TRBJ1-2, the full variable domain is KAGVTQTPRYLIKTRGQQVTLSCSPISGHRSVSWYQQTPGQGLQFLFEYFSETQRNKGNFPGRFSGRQFSNSRSEMNVSTLELGDSALYLCASSLGGGPYGYTFGSGTRLTVV.

V usage is TRBV6-1 and J usage is TRBJ1-1; tentative D call: TRBD1 (5 bases). CDR3 size: 15 residues. V was cut by 8 bases and J by 1 base, with 17 bases left in between. The V gene's germline CDR1 is MNHNS and CDR2 SASEGT. CDR3 nucleotide sequence: TGTGCCAGCCTTGGGCCGGGGGTCTGGAACACTGAAGCTTTCTTT. Its protein is CASLGPGVWNTEAFF.

V is TRBV6-1 and J is TRBJ2-5; 8 bases are a match to TRBD1. The J call may be wrong; the DNA end is better matched by TRBJ2-7. CDR3 length: 15 amino acids. The germline gives CDR1 MNHNS, CDR2 SASEGT. CDR3 coding DNA: TGTGCCAGCAGTGGAATAACGGACAGGGCCATCGAGCAGTACTTC. It translates to CASSGITDRAIEQYF.

The rearrangement links TRBV30 to TRBJ1-2, with a possible D match to TRBD1 (6 bases). CDR1 is GTSNPN and CDR2 is SVGIG in the germline V gene (reference sequence). V lost 0 bases, J lost 8 bases, and 13 bases lay in between. This CDR3 is 13 amino acids long. CDR3 nucleotides: TGTGCCTGGAGTGTGGGGGCGAGCTCGGGCTACACCTTC. Protein: CAWSVGASSGYTF.

V is TRBV11-3 and J is TRBJ2-3; 8 bases map to TRBD1. The V gene end was trimmed by 4 bases and the J gene end by 2 bases; junction bases not matched to a gene: 8. Germline V gives CDR1 SGHNT, CDR2 YENEEA. The CDR3 extends over 16 amino acids. CDR3 sequence reads: CASSSETGANTDTQYF. DNA for the CDR3: TGTGCCAGCAGCTCTGAGACAGGGGCAAACACAGATACGCAGTATTTT.

The rearrangement links TRBV30 to TRBJ1-2, with 9 bases matching TRBD1. CDR1 and CDR2 (germline): GTSNPN, SVGIG (reference sequence). The CDR3 totals 18 residues. After removal of 0 bases from V and 6 bases from J, the junction contained 17 bases not matched to a gene. CDR3 sequence reads: CAWSVTTLPPGTGNGYTF. The CDR3 region has the DNA TGTGCCTGGAGTGTAACCACTCTTCCGCCCGGGACAGGGAATGGCTACACCTTC.

This clone has only a few counts. This chain connects TRBV5-1 to TRBJ2-4, with D uncertain. The CDR3 is 13 amino acids. CDR1 is SGHRS, CDR2 YFSETQ, per germline. With 3 bases removed from V and 8 bases from J, the gap between germline ends came to 12 bases. The CDR3 spells CASSSGLRDIQYF. CDR3 DNA: TGCGCCAGCAGCTCCGGTCTCCGCGACATTCAGTACTTC. Drawing the rest from reference TRBV5-1 and TRBJ2-4, the complete variable domain is KAGVTQTPRYLIKTRGQQVTLSCSPISGHRSVSWYQQTPGQGLQFLFEYFSETQRNKGNFPGRFSGRQFSNSRSEMNVSTLELGDSALYLCASSSGLRDIQYFGAGTRLSVL.

In this sample, this clone turned up a few times. The CDR3 nucleotides are TGTGCCAGCAGCCTACTAGCGGGGGTCGAGCAGTACTTC. Its translation: CASSLLAGVEQYF. This chain connects TRBV27 to TRBJ2-7, with 11 bases lining up with TRBD2. Germline trimming cut 6 bases from V and 6 bases from J; bases unmatched to any gene: 4. Germline V gene lookup returns CDR1 MNHEY and CDR2 SMNVEV (reference sequence). The CDR3 runs 13 residues.

The chain recombines TRBV6-5 with TRBJ2-3, with 11 bases lining up with TRBD2. CDR3 length: 15 amino acids. V shed 6 bases, J shed 5 bases, and the junction held 7 bases outside the gene matches. Germline V CDR1 and CDR2: MNHEY, SVGAGI. CDR3 region: CASRASGGRVDTQYF. CDR3 DNA sequence: TGTGCCAGCAGGGCTAGCGGGGGGCGGGTAGATACGCAGTATTTT.

This chain connects TRBV2 to TRBJ1-2; D is unresolved. The V gene lost 6 bases and the J gene lost 6 bases, with 20 bases spanning the gap. The CDR3 extends over 15 amino acids. The germline CDR1 and CDR2 sequences are SNHLY and FYNNEI. The CDR3 DNA follows: TGTGCCAGCAGCGCCATCAAGGTGGGGAGCAATGGCTACACCTTC. Translation gives CASSAIKVGSNGYTF. Full variable domain (outside the CDR3, taken from reference TRBV2 and TRBJ1-2): EPEVTQTPSHQVTQMGQEVILRCVPISNHLYFYWYRQILGQKVEFLVSFYNNEISEKSEIFDDQFSVERPDGSNFTLKIRSTKLEDSAMYFCASSAIKVGSNGYTFGSGTRLTVV.

The chain recombines TRBV9 with TRBJ1-5; D may be TRBD1 (5 bases). V lost 4 bases to trimming and J lost 7 bases, with 12 bases between them. Germline V gives CDR1 SGDLS, CDR2 YYNGEE. The CDR3 spans 13 residues. CDR3 region: CASSRTSAQPQHF. In nucleotides, the CDR3 is TGTGCCAGCAGCCGGACATCGGCGCAGCCCCAGCATTTT.